This T cell receptor (beta chain) appears in the sequencing data of a study of blood T cells in healthy people across ages. On the study more broadly: Template switching recovered approximately one barcoded beta molecule for every two T cells.

V dropped 7 bases and J dropped 2 bases, with 18 bases sitting between them. The CDR3 extends over 15 amino acids. Germline CDR1 and CDR2: SNHLY and FYNNEI. Remarks on this clonotype: What it binds is not known.

Study observations and caveats: Long-lived donors carried more naive CD4+ cells and greater diversity than aged donors. Unsorted PBMCs prevented conclusive naive versus antigen-experienced comparison.

With a J-beta primer mix and a sample-barcoded 5' primer, a second PCR ran roughly 6 to 11 cycles. TCRdb itself ran the 5' RACE reads through MiXCR, one entry per CDR3 protein. The sample shows approximately 1.5 million distinct CDR3 sequences, about 31% of them seen only once. V is TRBV2 and J is TRBJ2-7, with a tentative D call TRBD2 (6 bases). This TCR came from a woman in her twenties or thirties in good health. The sequencing input was blood. CDR3 loop: CASTPIGEEAYEQYF. In nucleotides, the CDR3 is TGTGCCAGCACCCCCATTGGGGAGGAGGCCTACGAGCAGTACTTC. Variable domain in full (rest from reference TRBV2 and TRBJ2-7): EPEVTQTPSHQVTQMGQEVILRCVPISNHLYFYWYRQILGQKVEFLVSFYNNEISEKSEIFDDQFSVERPDGSNFTLKIRSTKLEDSAMYFCASTPIGEEAYEQYFGPGTRLTVT.